This T cell receptor beta chain was observed in a study of blood T cell repertoires in COVID-19. Study summary: The study drew acute and convalescent COVID-19 samples from the United States, Italy and Spain. The analysed material was cDNA or gDNA that came from T cells, B-cell-depleted T cells, or PBMCs.

V trimming: 8 bases; J trimming: 12 bases; junction bases outside the gene matches: 4. Looked up from germline, CDR1 is MNHEY and CDR2 is SVGAGI. CDR3 length: 10 residues. This clone occurred a few times. Authors' data handling: Counts of nucleated cells, estimated from reference gene primer amplification, were obtained. This table comes from immunoSEQ multiplex PCR, and its TCRdb copy is limited to in-frame clones, with some not included. D and trimming come from the DNA, and the V and J calls and clone size come from that table. The sample has 55,000 to 85,000 clones; around 90% are singletons. This clonotype originated in a woman younger than 35 with acute or convalescent COVID-19. The chain carries TRBV6-5 and TRBJ1-1; 9 bases map to TRBD1. Specimen: peripheral blood. CDR3 sequence reads: CASGTGTTFF. The CDR3 bases are TGTGCCAGCGGGACAGGGACAACTTTCTTT.